This T cell receptor (beta chain) came from a study of beta chain features in type 1 diabetes. Findings and caveats of the study: Type 1 diabetes patients had VDJ junctions that carried fewer insertions and more deletions. For Type 1 diabetes patients, all four CD4+ subsets carried TCRB CDR3s that were moderately but significantly shorter. Compared with healthy donors, patients appeared to share more similar naive, central memory and regulatory TCRB repertoires.

Comment on this clone: The target antigen is unknown.

cDNA synthesis used the whole RNA isolate, giving expressed TCRB sequences. Profiling relied on immunoSEQ multiplex PCR, and the TCRdb table lists in-frame clones only, not all of them. This table has 600,000 to 750,000 clones, around an eighth appearing once. The ends lost 4 bases at V and 3 bases at J; junction bases unmatched: 9. CDR3 length equals 16 residues. CDR1 SGDLS and CDR2 YYNGEE come from the germline V gene. This chain joins TRBV9 and TRBJ2-2; 7 bases fit TRBD1. Sample: naive CD4+ T cells from blood. This receptor was identified in a man aged 25-45 years with type 1 diabetes. CDR3 sequence: CASSPLRGSYTGELFF. The CDR3, as DNA: TGTGCCAGCAGCCCCCTCAGGGGGTCATACACCGGGGAGCTGTTTTTT.